Sequencing of this TCR beta chain was carried out in a study of post-analysis software for immune sequencing data. The wider study: Progressive-relapsing, secondary progressive and relapsing-remitting multiple sclerosis were among the disease courses included.

This clonotype was picked up a small number of times. What it recognizes is unknown. Broader study findings: In patients, a few TRBV segments were more frequent than in controls, with TRBV5-6, TRBV5-1 and TRBV20-1 among them. Normalized Chao1 diversity in multiple sclerosis patients fell significantly below that of controls. Samples prepared in the same batch strongly co-clustered by F measure.

Presence of unique molecular identifiers characterized the TCR beta cDNA libraries. Between about 1 and 11 million T cells gave rise to some 490,000 cDNA molecules. TCRdb re-called the PCR reads with MiXCR, one entry per CDR3 protein. The data contain 740,000 or so distinct CDR3 sequences, approximately 53% of them singletons. V lost 1 base and J lost 7, with 6 bases in between. CDR3 length equals 12 residues. CDR1 is LNHNV, CDR2 YYDKDF, per germline (reference sequence). The material sequenced was blood. This clonotype was sampled from a girl aged 10 to 17 with multiple sclerosis. The rearrangement uses TRBV15 and TRBJ2-3; D not certain. The CDR3 sequence is CATSRGFNTQYF. The CDR3 DNA reads as TGTGCCACCAGCAGAGGTTTTAATACGCAGTATTTT.